This TCR beta chain was captured by sequencing in a study of shared clonotypes between healthy human individuals. At the level of the study: The donor pool was made up of a couple of women and a few men aged 18 to 49. Study outcomes and limitations: Memory subsets generally showed lower estimated richness than naive subsets. Among a few donors, approximately 5% of naive CD4 clonotypes were found in common.

Positively selected for CCR7, the CD45RO-negative cells used as naive CD8 cells excluded terminally differentiated effector memory CD45RA+ cells. It was at deep level that the assay was run. Assay: immunoSEQ multiplex PCR; the TCRdb copy retains only in-frame clones and omits some. This sample carries approximately 1.9 million clones, 85% to 95% of them seen once, and the ten largest clones take less than 2%. As for this clone: Its antigen is unknown.

The germline CDR1 and CDR2 sequences are SGHAT and FQNNGV. V dropped 1 base and J dropped 10; count of bases not matched to a gene: 9. The CDR3 is 14 residues long. Sequencing was carried out using naive CD8+ T cells from PBMCs. The sequence came from a young man in good health. Some clones in this sample may be carry-over from other donors' samples. J is TRBJ1-1 and V is TRBV11-2; 7 bases align to TRBD1. In DNA, the CDR3 is TGTGCCAGCAGCTTAGGGGGAGGGGGCTCCGGAGCTTTCTTT. It specifies CASSLGGGGSGAFF.